This T cell receptor (beta chain) comes out of a study of radiotherapy plus CTLA-4 blockade in lung cancer. On the study more broadly: Patients showed objective responses in about 20% of cases, and disease control was achieved by 31%.

General study points: With interferon-beta, early dynamics of blood T cell clones were reported to best predict response. After treatment with radiotherapy plus ipilimumab, TCR clones that came from the tumor expanded in blood.

Patients had chemo-refractory metastatic non-small-cell lung cancer and received focal radiation plus CTLA-4 blockade that used ipilimumab. TCRdb's copy holds only in-frame clones and misses some; the assay was immunoSEQ multiplex PCR. The data show over 95,000 clones, with under 85% seen just once and roughly 3.1% held by the top ten. The length of the CDR3 is 18 residues. With 4 bases clipped from V and 6 bases from J, the junction kept 13 bases outside the gene matches. Germline values: CDR1 SGHTS, CDR2 YDEGEE. In this sample, this clone turned up a few times. Its target is unknown. The TCR originated in a human donor with non-small cell lung cancer who had a partial response to radiotherapy plus ipilimumab. Some clones in this sample may be carry-over from other donors' samples. The sample consisted of peripheral blood, taken from a patient treated with radiotherapy plus ipilimumab. The chain uses TRBV5-8 and TRBJ1-6; TRBD1 matches at 10 bases. CDR3 sequence: CASSPLRRWDRGNSPLHF. The CDR3 DNA is TGTGCCAGCAGCCCACTAAGGAGGTGGGACAGGGGTAATTCACCCCTCCACTTT.